This T cell receptor (beta chain) was captured by sequencing in a study of PD-1 blockade in classical Hodgkin lymphoma. Overall study results and limits: What caused the repertoire differences, perhaps disease activity or prior therapy, remains undefined. The study found that TCR diversity rose significantly by C4D1 in CD4+ but not CD8+ cells.

Worth noting for this clone: Its antigen is as yet unknown.

Following autologous stem cell transplantation, relapse occurred in every patient, and exposure to brentuximab vedotin varied. Patients showed best responses of complete response, partial response or progressive disease. Germline V gene lookup returns CDR1 MGHRA and CDR2 YSYEKL. Trimming removed 5 bases from V and 5 bases from J; junction bases left unmatched: 15. The CDR3 runs 18 residues. TCRdb's copy holds only in-frame clones and misses some; the assay was immunoSEQ multiplex PCR. The repertoire includes over 35,000 clones, about 87% of them detected once, and approximately 8.7% sits in the top ten.

The V call is TRBV4-1, the J call TRBJ2-2, with 9 bases lining up with TRBD2. The source of this sequence is a human donor with classical Hodgkin lymphoma. The sample consisted of peripheral blood mononuclear cells (PBMCs), taken at baseline. The CDR3 protein is CASSARGSGGYETGELFF. CDR3 sequence (DNA): TGCGCCAGCAGCGCCAGGGGTAGCGGGGGTTATGAAACCGGGGAGCTGTTTTTT.